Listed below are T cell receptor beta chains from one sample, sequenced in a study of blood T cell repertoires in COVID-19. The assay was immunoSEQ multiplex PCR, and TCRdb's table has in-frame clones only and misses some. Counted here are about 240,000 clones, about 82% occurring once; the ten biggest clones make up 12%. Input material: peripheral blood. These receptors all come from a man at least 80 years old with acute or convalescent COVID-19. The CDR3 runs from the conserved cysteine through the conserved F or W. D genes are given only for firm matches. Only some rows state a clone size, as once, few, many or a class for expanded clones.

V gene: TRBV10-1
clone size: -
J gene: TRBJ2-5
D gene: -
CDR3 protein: CASSEGWANRETQYF
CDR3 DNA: TGCGCCAGCAGTGAGGGATGGGCAAACCGAGAGACCCAGTACTTC

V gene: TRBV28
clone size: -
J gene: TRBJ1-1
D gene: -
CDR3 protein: CASRDSGGGTEAFF
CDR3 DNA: TGTGCCAGCAGGGACTCGGGGGGAGGAACTGAAGCTTTCTTT

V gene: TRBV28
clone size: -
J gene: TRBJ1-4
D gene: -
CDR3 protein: CASSFGAATNEKLFF
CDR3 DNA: TGTGCCAGCAGTTTTGGGGCTGCAACTAATGAAAAACTGTTTTTT

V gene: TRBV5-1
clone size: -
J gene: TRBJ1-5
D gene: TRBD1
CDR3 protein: CASAPGTGAHSNQPQHF
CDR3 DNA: TGCGCCAGCGCTCCCGGGACAGGGGCGCATAGCAATCAGCCCCAGCATTTT

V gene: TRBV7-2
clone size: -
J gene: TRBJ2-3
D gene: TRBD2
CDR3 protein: CASSLKRGGHRDTQYF
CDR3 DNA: TGTGCCAGCAGCTTAAAGCGGGGGGGCCACAGAGATACGCAGTATTTT

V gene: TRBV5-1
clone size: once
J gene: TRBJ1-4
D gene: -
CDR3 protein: CASSFETSDEKLFF
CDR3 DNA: TGCGCCAGCAGCTTTGAGACTTCCGATGAAAAACTGTTTTTT

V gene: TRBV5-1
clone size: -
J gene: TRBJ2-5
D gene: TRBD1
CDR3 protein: CASSLRGGSETQYF
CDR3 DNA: TGCGCCAGCAGCTTGCGAGGGGGCTCAGAGACCCAGTACTTC

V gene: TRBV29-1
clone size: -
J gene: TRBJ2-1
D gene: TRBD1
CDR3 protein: CSAAGTGFGNEQFF
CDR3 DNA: TGCAGCGCTGCCGGGACAGGGTTTGGCAATGAGCAGTTCTTC

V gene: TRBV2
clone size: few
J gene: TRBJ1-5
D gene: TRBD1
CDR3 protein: CASRDGDRNQPQHF
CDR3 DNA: TGTGCCAGCAGGGATGGGGACAGGAATCAGCCCCAGCATTTT

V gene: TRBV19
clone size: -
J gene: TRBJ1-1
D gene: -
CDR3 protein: CASSGVGTEAFF
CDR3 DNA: TGTGCCAGTAGTGGAGTGGGCACTGAAGCTTTCTTT

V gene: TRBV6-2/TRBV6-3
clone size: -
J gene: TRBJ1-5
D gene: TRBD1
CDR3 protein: CASSSGTGGNQPQHF
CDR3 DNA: TGTGCCAGCAGTTCCGGGACAGGGGGCAATCAGCCCCAGCATTTT

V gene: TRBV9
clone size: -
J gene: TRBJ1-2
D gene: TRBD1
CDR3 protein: CASSVGRWQGDYGYTF
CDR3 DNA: TGTGCCAGCAGCGTGGGAAGGTGGCAGGGGGACTATGGCTACACCTTC

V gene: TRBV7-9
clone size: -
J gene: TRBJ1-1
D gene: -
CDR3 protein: CASSSTPFF
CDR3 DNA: TGTGCCAGCAGCTCTACTCCTTTCTTT

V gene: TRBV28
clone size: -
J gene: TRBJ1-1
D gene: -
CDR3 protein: CAHQRGGFEAFF
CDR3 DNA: TGTGCCCACCAGCGGGGAGGATTTGAAGCTTTCTTT

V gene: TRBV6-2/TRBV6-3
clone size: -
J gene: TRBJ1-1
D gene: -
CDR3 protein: CASSYAQSRGATRAFF
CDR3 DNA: TGTGCCAGCAGTTACGCGCAATCCCGGGGGGCGACGCGGGCTTTCTTT

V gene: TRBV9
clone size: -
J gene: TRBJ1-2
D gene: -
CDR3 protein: CASSVEGSGKRDIPGYGYTF
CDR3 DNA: TGTGCCAGCAGCGTAGAGGGGTCGGGCAAGCGGGACATCCCTGGCTATGGCTACACCTTC

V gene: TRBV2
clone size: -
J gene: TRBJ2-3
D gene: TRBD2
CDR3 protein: CASSAGAGRTTDTQYF
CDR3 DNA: TGTGCCAGCAGCGCCGGAGCGGGGCGAACCACAGATACGCAGTATTTT

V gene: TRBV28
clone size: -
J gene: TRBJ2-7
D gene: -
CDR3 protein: CASSPGLAGRYF
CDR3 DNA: TGTGCCAGCAGTCCGGGACTGGCGGGTAGGTACTTC

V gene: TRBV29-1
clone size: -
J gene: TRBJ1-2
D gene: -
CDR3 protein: CSVEDTGFGYTF
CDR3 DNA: TGCAGCGTTGAAGACACAGGGTTTGGCTACACCTTC

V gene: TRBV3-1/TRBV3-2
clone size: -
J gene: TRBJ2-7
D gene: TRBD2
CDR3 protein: CASSPGLAGGTYEQYF
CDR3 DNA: TGTGCCAGCAGCCCCGGACTAGCGGGGGGAACCTACGAGCAGTACTTC

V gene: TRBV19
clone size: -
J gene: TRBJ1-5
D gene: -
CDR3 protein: CASSTRQGLSNQPQHF
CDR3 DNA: TGTGCCAGTAGTACCCGTCAGGGACTGAGCAATCAGCCCCAGCATTTT

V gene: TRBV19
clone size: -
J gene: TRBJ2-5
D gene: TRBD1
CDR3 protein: CASSQTGGHQETQYF
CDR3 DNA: TGTGCCAGTAGCCAAACAGGGGGCCACCAAGAGACCCAGTACTTC

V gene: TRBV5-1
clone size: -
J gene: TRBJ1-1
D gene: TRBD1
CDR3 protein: CASSSRQGQNTEAFF
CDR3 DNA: TGCGCCAGCAGCTCCAGACAGGGGCAGAACACTGAAGCTTTCTTT

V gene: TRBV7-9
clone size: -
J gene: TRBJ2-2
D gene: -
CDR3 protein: CASSHAGATTGELFF
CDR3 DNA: TGTGCCAGCAGCCATGCAGGGGCCACCACCGGGGAGCTGTTTTTT

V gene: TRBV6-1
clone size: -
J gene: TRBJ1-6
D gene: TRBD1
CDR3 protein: CASSDRTGGSYNSPLHF
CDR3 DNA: TGTGCCAGCAGTGACCGGACAGGGGGGTCCTATAATTCACCCCTCCACTTT

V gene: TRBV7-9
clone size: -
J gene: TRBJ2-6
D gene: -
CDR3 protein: CASSPGGLGFVSGANVLTF
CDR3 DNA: TGTGCCAGCAGCCCCGGGGGGCTGGGTTTCGTATCTGGGGCCAACGTCCTGACTTTC

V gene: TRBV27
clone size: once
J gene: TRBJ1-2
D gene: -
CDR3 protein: CASSVGPANYGYTF
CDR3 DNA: TGTGCCAGCAGTGTGGGGCCCGCTAACTATGGCTACACCTTC

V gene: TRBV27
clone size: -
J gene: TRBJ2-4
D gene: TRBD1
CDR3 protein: CASSSPQGVVVIQYF
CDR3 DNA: TGTGCCAGCAGTTCACCCCAGGGGGTGGTGGTCATTCAGTACTTC

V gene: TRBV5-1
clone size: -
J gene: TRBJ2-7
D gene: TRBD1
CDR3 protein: CASSVGQGMREQYF
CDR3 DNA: TGCGCCAGCTCGGTGGGACAGGGTATGCGGGAGCAGTACTTC

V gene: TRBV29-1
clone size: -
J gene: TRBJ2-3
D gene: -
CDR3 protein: CSSPGGRSGKNTQYF
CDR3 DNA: TGCAGCTCCCCAGGGGGGCGGAGTGGTAAGAATACGCAGTATTTT

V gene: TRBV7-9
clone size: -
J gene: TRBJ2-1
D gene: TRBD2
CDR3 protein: CASSLLAGGHNEQFF
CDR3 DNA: TGTGCCAGCAGCTTACTAGCGGGAGGTCATAATGAGCAGTTCTTC

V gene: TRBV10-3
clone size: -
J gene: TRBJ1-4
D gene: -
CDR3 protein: CAISDPGLNEKLFF
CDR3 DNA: TGTGCCATCAGTGATCCAGGGCTCAATGAAAAACTGTTTTTT

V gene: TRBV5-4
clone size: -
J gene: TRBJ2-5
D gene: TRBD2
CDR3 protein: CASSFLGAGDAGETQYF
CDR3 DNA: TGTGCCAGCAGCTTCCTGGGAGCGGGAGATGCAGGGGAGACCCAGTACTTC

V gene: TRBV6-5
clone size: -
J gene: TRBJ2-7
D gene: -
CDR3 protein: CASRDWGELYEQYF
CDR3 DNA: TGTGCCAGCAGGGACTGGGGAGAACTTTACGAGCAGTACTTC

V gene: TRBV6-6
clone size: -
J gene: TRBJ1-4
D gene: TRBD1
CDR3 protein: CASHRGLGEKLFF
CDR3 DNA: TGTGCCAGTCACAGGGGGTTAGGAGAAAAACTGTTTTTT

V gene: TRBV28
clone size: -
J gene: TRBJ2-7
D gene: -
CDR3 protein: CASSLTQGHLYEQYF
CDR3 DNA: TGTGCCAGCAGTTTAACCCAGGGACATCTCTACGAGCAGTACTTC

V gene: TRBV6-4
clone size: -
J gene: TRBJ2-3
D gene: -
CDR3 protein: CASSAPGQPTDTQYF
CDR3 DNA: TGTGCCAGCAGTGCCCCTGGACAGCCCACAGATACGCAGTATTTT

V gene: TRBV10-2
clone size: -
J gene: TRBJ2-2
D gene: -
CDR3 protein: CASSESYRYTGELFF
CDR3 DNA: TGCGCCAGCAGTGAGTCGTACAGGTACACCGGGGAGCTGTTTTTT

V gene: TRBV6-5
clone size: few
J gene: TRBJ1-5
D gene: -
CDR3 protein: CASSYRGNQPQHF
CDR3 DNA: TGTGCCAGCAGTTACCGGGGAAATCAGCCCCAGCATTTT

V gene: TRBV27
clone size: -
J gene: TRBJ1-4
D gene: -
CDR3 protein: CASRHSRLSDEKLFF
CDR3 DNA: TGTGCCAGCCGACATTCCCGTCTTTCAGATGAAAAACTGTTTTTT

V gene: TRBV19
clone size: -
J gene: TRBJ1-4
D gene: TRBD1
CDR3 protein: CASSLPPGQVDEKLFF
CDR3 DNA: TGTGCCAGTAGCCTCCCGCCGGGACAGGTTGATGAAAAACTGTTTTTT